This is a list of T cell receptor beta chains from one sample in a study of regulatory T cells in long-lasting Graves disease. TCRdb called the multiplex PCR reads again in MiXCR, with one record for every CDR3 protein. The sample records roughly 400,000 distinct CDR3 sequences, approximately 16% being singletons. Separately, the same data were catalogued under a study of T cells in Graves' hyperthyroidism and ophthalmopathy.

Sequenced here: peripheral blood mononuclear cells (PBMCs), sampled at new diagnosis, from a patient treated with antithyroid drugs. The receptor source for this set is a woman aged 40 to 50 with Graves disease. Both conserved end residues are part of each CDR3. Fields, in order: D gene, J gene, V gene, clone size, CDR3 protein, CDR3 DNA. D genes are given only for firm matches. Clone sizes are given selectively: once, few, many, or a class where the clone is expanded.

D gene: TRBD1
J gene: TRBJ2-7
V gene: TRBV10-3
clone size: many
CDR3 protein: CAISEALQGSGYEQYF
CDR3 DNA: TGTGCCATCAGTGAGGCCCTACAGGGGTCGGGCTACGAGCAGTACTTC

D gene: NA
J gene: TRBJ2-7
V gene: TRBV2
clone size: many
CDR3 protein: CASAGAGGPYEQYF
CDR3 DNA: TGTGCCAGCGCGGGGGCAGGGGGTCCCTACGAGCAGTACTTC

D gene: NA
J gene: TRBJ1-2
V gene: TRBV28
clone size: many
CDR3 protein: CASSLGWDTYFTNYGYTF
CDR3 DNA: TGTGCCAGCAGTTTAGGGTGGGACACCTACTTTACTAACTATGGCTACACCTTC

D gene: NA
J gene: TRBJ2-3
V gene: TRBV5-1
clone size: NA
CDR3 protein: CASSLAAGGSKPTDTQYF
CDR3 DNA: TGCGCCAGCAGCTTGGCCGCTGGGGGCAGTAAGCCAACAGATACGCAGTATTTT

D gene: NA
J gene: TRBJ2-1
V gene: TRBV19
clone size: many
CDR3 protein: CASSLQVGSYNEQFF
CDR3 DNA: TGTGCCAGTAGTTTACAGGTTGGATCCTACAATGAGCAGTTCTTC

D gene: NA
J gene: TRBJ2-5
V gene: TRBV13
clone size: NA
CDR3 protein: CASSPGSTGPPETQYF
CDR3 DNA: TGTGCCAGCAGCCCAGGGAGCACAGGGCCTCCAGAGACCCAGTACTTC

D gene: NA
J gene: TRBJ1-1
V gene: TRBV19
clone size: many
CDR3 protein: CASSMGRGREGTEAFF
CDR3 DNA: TGTGCCAGTAGTATGGGCAGGGGCAGAGAGGGCACTGAAGCTTTCTTT

D gene: NA
J gene: TRBJ2-7
V gene: TRBV28
clone size: many
CDR3 protein: CASSSQKGGIYEQYF
CDR3 DNA: TGTGCCAGCAGTTCACAAAAGGGGGGGATCTACGAGCAGTACTTC

D gene: TRBD1
J gene: TRBJ2-7
V gene: TRBV19
clone size: few
CDR3 protein: CASSMRDSSYEQYF
CDR3 DNA: TGTGCCAGTAGTATGAGGGACAGTTCCTACGAGCAGTACTTC

D gene: NA
J gene: TRBJ2-1
V gene: TRBV7-8
clone size: NA
CDR3 protein: CASSLAGAATEQFF
CDR3 DNA: TGTGCCAGCAGCTTAGCGGGGGCCGCCACTGAGCAGTTCTTC

D gene: NA
J gene: TRBJ2-7
V gene: TRBV12-3/TRBV12-4
clone size: many
CDR3 protein: CASSLGLGPSYEQYF
CDR3 DNA: TGTGCCAGCAGTTTAGGACTAGGGCCCTCCTACGAGCAGTACTTC

D gene: NA
J gene: TRBJ2-5
V gene: TRBV7-2
clone size: many
CDR3 protein: CASSKNQGETQYF
CDR3 DNA: TGTGCCAGCAGCAAAAATCAGGGGGAGACCCAGTACTTC

D gene: NA
J gene: TRBJ2-6
V gene: TRBV28
clone size: many
CDR3 protein: CASSLVRAGGGANVLTF
CDR3 DNA: TGTGCCAGCAGTCTAGTGAGGGCCGGAGGAGGGGCCAACGTCCTGACTTTC

D gene: TRBD1
J gene: TRBJ2-1
V gene: TRBV20-1
clone size: few
CDR3 protein: CSAQQGGAVDEQFF
CDR3 DNA: TGCAGTGCTCAACAGGGGGGCGCTGTTGATGAGCAGTTCTTC

D gene: NA
J gene: TRBJ1-5
V gene: TRBV4-3
clone size: once
CDR3 protein: CASSQDATGNQPQHF
CDR3 DNA: TGCGCCAGCAGCCAAGACGCGACGGGTAATCAGCCCCAGCATTTT

D gene: TRBD1
J gene: TRBJ1-1
V gene: TRBV18
clone size: many
CDR3 protein: CASSPSGTAMNTEAFF
CDR3 DNA: TGTGCCAGCTCACCATCCGGGACAGCCATGAACACTGAAGCTTTCTTT

D gene: NA
J gene: TRBJ2-1
V gene: TRBV20-1
clone size: many
CDR3 protein: CSATGAADYNEQFF
CDR3 DNA: TGCAGTGCAACCGGAGCCGCCGACTACAATGAGCAGTTCTTC

D gene: NA
J gene: TRBJ1-2
V gene: TRBV18
clone size: few
CDR3 protein: CASSPTTGPQDGYTF
CDR3 DNA: TGTGCCAGCTCACCAACAACAGGCCCGCAGGATGGCTACACCTTC

D gene: TRBD2
J gene: TRBJ2-7
V gene: TRBV6-1
clone size: many
CDR3 protein: CASTPQPLAGVSYEQYF
CDR3 DNA: TGTGCCAGCACCCCACAGCCCCTCGCGGGAGTTTCGTACGAGCAGTACTTC

D gene: TRBD1
J gene: TRBJ1-5
V gene: TRBV7-8
clone size: many
CDR3 protein: CASSKDRGRPYSNQPQHF
CDR3 DNA: TGTGCCAGCAGCAAGGACAGGGGGCGTCCTTATAGCAATCAGCCCCAGCATTTT

D gene: TRBD1
J gene: TRBJ1-2
V gene: TRBV6-1
clone size: many
CDR3 protein: CASRVRDSAANYGYTF
CDR3 DNA: TGTGCCAGCAGGGTCCGGGACAGTGCAGCTAACTATGGCTACACCTTC

D gene: NA
J gene: TRBJ2-7
V gene: TRBV5-8
clone size: NA
CDR3 protein: CASSFEGVSYEQYF
CDR3 DNA: TGTGCCAGCAGCTTTGAGGGGGTCTCCTACGAGCAGTACTTC

D gene: TRBD1
J gene: TRBJ2-5
V gene: TRBV12-5
clone size: NA
CDR3 protein: CASGLGDRGQRETQYF
CDR3 DNA: TGTGCTAGTGGTTTAGGGGACCGGGGACAGAGGGAGACCCAGTACTTC

D gene: NA
J gene: TRBJ2-1
V gene: TRBV6-2/TRBV6-3
clone size: NA
CDR3 protein: CASSGAVSYNEQFF
CDR3 DNA: TGTGCCAGCAGTGGAGCAGTCTCCTACAATGAGCAGTTCTTC

D gene: NA
J gene: TRBJ1-6
V gene: TRBV6-2/TRBV6-3
clone size: NA
CDR3 protein: CASSTGDSPLHF
CDR3 DNA: TGTGCCAGCAGTACAGGAGATTCACCCCTCCACTTT

D gene: NA
J gene: TRBJ1-6
V gene: TRBV10-1
clone size: NA
CDR3 protein: CASSWTEYNSPLHF
CDR3 DNA: TGCGCCAGCAGTTGGACGGAGTATAATTCACCCCTCCACTTT

D gene: NA
J gene: TRBJ2-2
V gene: TRBV28
clone size: many
CDR3 protein: CASSLYGTGGELFF
CDR3 DNA: TGTGCCAGCAGTTTATATGGGACGGGCGGGGAGCTGTTTTTT

D gene: TRBD1
J gene: TRBJ2-1
V gene: TRBV12-3/TRBV12-4
clone size: many
CDR3 protein: CASRPGQGNWQFF
CDR3 DNA: TGTGCCAGCAGACCGGGACAGGGGAATTGGCAGTTCTTC

D gene: TRBD1
J gene: TRBJ2-7
V gene: TRBV6-2/TRBV6-3
clone size: NA
CDR3 protein: CASSYFPGQGYEQYF
CDR3 DNA: TGTGCCAGCAGTTACTTTCCGGGACAGGGGTACGAGCAGTACTTC

D gene: TRBD1
J gene: TRBJ2-2
V gene: TRBV20-1
clone size: many
CDR3 protein: CSAWGDDRGNTGELFF
CDR3 DNA: TGCAGTGCTTGGGGGGATGACAGGGGGAACACCGGGGAGCTGTTTTTT

D gene: TRBD2
J gene: TRBJ2-7
V gene: TRBV4-1
clone size: NA
CDR3 protein: CASSQNFGLAGSEQYF
CDR3 DNA: TGCGCCAGCAGCCAAAATTTCGGACTAGCGGGATCCGAGCAGTACTTC

D gene: NA
J gene: TRBJ1-4
V gene: TRBV19
clone size: many
CDR3 protein: CASRGTTTNEKLFF
CDR3 DNA: TGTGCCAGTAGGGGGACAACAACTAATGAAAAACTGTTTTTT

D gene: TRBD2
J gene: TRBJ2-7
V gene: TRBV11-2
clone size: many
CDR3 protein: CASSLPRVSGRGEQYF
CDR3 DNA: TGTGCCAGCAGCTTACCGAGAGTGTCGGGGAGGGGCGAGCAGTACTTC

D gene: NA
J gene: TRBJ2-4
V gene: TRBV7-8
clone size: many
CDR3 protein: CASSAEVAKNIQYF
CDR3 DNA: TGTGCCAGCAGCGCCGAAGTAGCCAAAAACATTCAGTACTTC

D gene: TRBD1
J gene: TRBJ2-7
V gene: TRBV29-1
clone size: NA
CDR3 protein: CSVMDRTYEQYF
CDR3 DNA: TGCAGCGTCATGGACAGGACCTACGAGCAGTACTTC

D gene: TRBD2
J gene: TRBJ2-3
V gene: TRBV20-1
clone size: NA
CDR3 protein: CSARVGGLEGTQYF
CDR3 DNA: TGCAGTGCTAGAGTGGGCGGACTAGAGGGTACGCAGTATTTT

D gene: NA
J gene: TRBJ1-2
V gene: TRBV5-5
clone size: NA
CDR3 protein: CASSWDFSPGRYTF
CDR3 DNA: TGTGCCAGCAGCTGGGACTTCTCACCGGGTCGCTACACCTTC

D gene: NA
J gene: TRBJ2-2
V gene: TRBV10-3
clone size: NA
CDR3 protein: CAITPGLNTGELFF
CDR3 DNA: TGTGCCATCACCCCGGGATTGAACACCGGGGAGCTGTTTTTT

D gene: NA
J gene: TRBJ1-2
V gene: TRBV29-1
clone size: many
CDR3 protein: CSVAETSNRGYTF
CDR3 DNA: TGCAGCGTTGCTGAGACGTCCAATAGGGGCTACACCTTC

D gene: TRBD1
J gene: TRBJ2-1
V gene: TRBV6-2/TRBV6-3
clone size: NA
CDR3 protein: CASSLPGQGRNEQFF
CDR3 DNA: TGTGCCAGCAGTCTTCCGGGACAGGGGAGGAATGAGCAGTTCTTC

D gene: TRBD2
J gene: TRBJ2-1
V gene: TRBV12-3/TRBV12-4
clone size: many
CDR3 protein: CASSLLPAGVYNEQFF
CDR3 DNA: TGTGCCAGCAGTTTACTTCCAGCGGGAGTCTACAATGAGCAGTTCTTC